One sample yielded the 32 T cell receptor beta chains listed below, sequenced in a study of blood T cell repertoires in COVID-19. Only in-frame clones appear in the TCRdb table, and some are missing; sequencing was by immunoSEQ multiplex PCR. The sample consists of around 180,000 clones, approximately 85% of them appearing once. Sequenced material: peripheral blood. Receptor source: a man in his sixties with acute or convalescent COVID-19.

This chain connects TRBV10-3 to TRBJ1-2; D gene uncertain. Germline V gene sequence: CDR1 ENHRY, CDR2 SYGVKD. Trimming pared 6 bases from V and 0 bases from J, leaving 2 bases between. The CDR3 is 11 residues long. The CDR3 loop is CAISTNYGYTF. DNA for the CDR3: TGTGCCATCAGCACTAACTATGGCTACACCTTC.

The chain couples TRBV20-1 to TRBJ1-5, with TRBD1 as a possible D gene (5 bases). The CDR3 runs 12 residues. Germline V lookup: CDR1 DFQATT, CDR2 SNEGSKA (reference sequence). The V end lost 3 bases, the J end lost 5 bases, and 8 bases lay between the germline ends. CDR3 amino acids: CSASWGDQPQHF. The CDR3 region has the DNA TGCAGTGCTAGTTGGGGGGATCAGCCCCAGCATTTT.

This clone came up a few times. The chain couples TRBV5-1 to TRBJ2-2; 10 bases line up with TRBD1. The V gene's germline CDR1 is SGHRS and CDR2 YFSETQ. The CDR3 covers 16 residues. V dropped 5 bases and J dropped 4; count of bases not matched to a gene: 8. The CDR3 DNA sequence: TGCGCCAGCAGGCCCGGGACAGGGGCGCGCACCGGGGAGCTGTTTTTT. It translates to CASRPGTGARTGELFF. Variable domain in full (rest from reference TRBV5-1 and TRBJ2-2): KAGVTQTPRYLIKTRGQQVTLSCSPISGHRSVSWYQQTPGQGLQFLFEYFSETQRNKGNFPGRFSGRQFSNSRSEMNVSTLELGDSALYLCASRPGTGARTGELFFGEGSRLTVL.

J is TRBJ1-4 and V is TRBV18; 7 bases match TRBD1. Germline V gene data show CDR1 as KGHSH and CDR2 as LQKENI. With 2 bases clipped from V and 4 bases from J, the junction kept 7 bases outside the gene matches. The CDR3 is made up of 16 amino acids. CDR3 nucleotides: TGTGCCAGCTCACCAAACCGGGACAGCAATAATGAAAAACTGTTTTTT. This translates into CASSPNRDSNNEKLFF.

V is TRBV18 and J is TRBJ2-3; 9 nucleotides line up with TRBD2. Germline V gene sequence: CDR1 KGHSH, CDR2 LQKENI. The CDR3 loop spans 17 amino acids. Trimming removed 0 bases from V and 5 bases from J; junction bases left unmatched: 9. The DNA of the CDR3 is TGTGCCAGCTCACCACCGGGTAGCGGGAGCGGAGTAGATACGCAGTATTTT. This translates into CASSPPGSGSGVDTQYF.

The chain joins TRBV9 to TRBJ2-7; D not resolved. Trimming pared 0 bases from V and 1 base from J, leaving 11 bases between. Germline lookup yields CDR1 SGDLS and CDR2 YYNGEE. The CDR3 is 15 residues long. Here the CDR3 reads CASSVGERRSYEQYF. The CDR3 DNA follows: TGTGCCAGCAGCGTAGGAGAGAGGCGTTCCTACGAGCAGTACTTC.

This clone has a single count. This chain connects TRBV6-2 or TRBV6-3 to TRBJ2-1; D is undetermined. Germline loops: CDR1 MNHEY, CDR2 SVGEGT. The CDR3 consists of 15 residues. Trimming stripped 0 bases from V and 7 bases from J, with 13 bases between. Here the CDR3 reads CASSYSNLRRNEQFF. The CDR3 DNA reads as TGTGCCAGCAGTTACTCGAACCTGCGGCGAAATGAGCAGTTCTTC.

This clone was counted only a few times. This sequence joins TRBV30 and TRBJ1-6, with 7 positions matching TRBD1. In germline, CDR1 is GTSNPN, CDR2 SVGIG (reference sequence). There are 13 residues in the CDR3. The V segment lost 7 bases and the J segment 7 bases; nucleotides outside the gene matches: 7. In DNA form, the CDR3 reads TGTGCCTTTCGACCGGGACAGAATTCACCCCTCCACTTT. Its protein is CAFRPGQNSPLHF. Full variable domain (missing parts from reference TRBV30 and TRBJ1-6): SQTIHQWPATLVQPVGSPLSLECTVEGTSNPNLYWYRQAAGRGLQLLFYSVGIGQISSEVPQNLSASRPQDRQFILSSKKLLLSDSGFYLCAFRPGQNSPLHFGNGTRLTVT.

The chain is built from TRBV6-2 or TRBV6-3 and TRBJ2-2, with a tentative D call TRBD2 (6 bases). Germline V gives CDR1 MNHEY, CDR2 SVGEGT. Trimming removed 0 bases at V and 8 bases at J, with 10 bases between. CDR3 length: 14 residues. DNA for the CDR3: TGTGCCAGCAGTTACTCGGCAGGGAGGGGGGAGCTGTTTTTT. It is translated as CASSYSAGRGELFF.

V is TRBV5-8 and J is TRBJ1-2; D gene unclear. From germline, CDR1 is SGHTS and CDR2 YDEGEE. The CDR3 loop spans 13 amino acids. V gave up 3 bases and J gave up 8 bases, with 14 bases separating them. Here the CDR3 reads CASSSEGRWGYTF. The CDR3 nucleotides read TGTGCCAGCAGCTCGGAGGGCCGGTGGGGCTACACCTTC.

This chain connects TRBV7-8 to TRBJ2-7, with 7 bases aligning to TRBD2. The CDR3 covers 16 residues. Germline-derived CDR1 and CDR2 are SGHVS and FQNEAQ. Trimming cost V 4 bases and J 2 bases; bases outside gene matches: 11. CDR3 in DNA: TGTGCCAGCAGCTCCGATTTGGGGAGCGGGACCTACGAGCAGTACTTC. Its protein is CASSSDLGSGTYEQYF.

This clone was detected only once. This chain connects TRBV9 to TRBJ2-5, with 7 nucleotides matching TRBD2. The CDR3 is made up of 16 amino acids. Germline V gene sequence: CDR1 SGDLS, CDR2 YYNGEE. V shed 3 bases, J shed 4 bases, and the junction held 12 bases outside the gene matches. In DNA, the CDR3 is TGTGCCAGCAGCGCCCCCCGCGGGCTAGCGGTAGAGACCCAGTACTTC. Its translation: CASSAPRGLAVETQYF.

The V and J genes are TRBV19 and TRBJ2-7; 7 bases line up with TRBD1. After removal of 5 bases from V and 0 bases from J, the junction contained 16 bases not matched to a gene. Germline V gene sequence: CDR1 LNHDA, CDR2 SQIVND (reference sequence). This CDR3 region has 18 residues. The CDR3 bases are TGTGCCAGTAGTGTACTAGGGGACAGCCGTCGCAGCTCCTACGAGCAGTACTTC. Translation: CASSVLGDSRRSSYEQYF.

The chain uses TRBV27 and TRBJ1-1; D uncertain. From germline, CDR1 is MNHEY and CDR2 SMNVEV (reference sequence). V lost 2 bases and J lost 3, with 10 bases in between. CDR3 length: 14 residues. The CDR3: CASSLLTDHTEAFF. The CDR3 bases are TGTGCCAGCAGTTTACTTACAGATCACACTGAAGCTTTCTTT.

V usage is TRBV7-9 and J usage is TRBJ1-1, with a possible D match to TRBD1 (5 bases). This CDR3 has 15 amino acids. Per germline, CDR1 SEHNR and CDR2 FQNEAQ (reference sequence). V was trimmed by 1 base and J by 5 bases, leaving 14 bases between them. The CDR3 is CASSLGTSTETEAFF. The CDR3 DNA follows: TGTGCCAGCAGCTTAGGTACCTCGACAGAGACTGAAGCTTTCTTT. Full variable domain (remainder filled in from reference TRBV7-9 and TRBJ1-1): DTGVSQNPRHKITKRGQNVTFRCDPISEHNRLYWYRQTLGQGPEFLTYFQNEAQLEKSRLLSDRFSAERPKGSFSTLEIQRTEQGDSAMYLCASSLGTSTETEAFFGQGTRLTVV.

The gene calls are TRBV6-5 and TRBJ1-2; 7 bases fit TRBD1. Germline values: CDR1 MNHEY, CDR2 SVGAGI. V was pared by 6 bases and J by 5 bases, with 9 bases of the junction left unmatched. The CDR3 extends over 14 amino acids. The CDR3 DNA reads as TGTGCCAGCAGGCGGGACAGCGCCGGGTATGGCTACACCTTC. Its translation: CASRRDSAGYGYTF.

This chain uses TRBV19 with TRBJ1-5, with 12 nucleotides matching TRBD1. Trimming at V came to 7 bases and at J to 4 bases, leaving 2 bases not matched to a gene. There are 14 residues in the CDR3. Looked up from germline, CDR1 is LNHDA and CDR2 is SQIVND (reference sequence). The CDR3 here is CASKGQGANQPQHF. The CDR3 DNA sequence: TGTGCCAGTAAGGGACAGGGGGCGAATCAGCCCCAGCATTTT.

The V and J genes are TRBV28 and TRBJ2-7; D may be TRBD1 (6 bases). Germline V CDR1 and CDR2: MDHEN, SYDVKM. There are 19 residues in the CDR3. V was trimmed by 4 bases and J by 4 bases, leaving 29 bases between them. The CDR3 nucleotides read TGTGCCAGCAGTTCGGACAGCCCGCTACCGGCTGGCGAGGTTTACGAGCAGTACTTC. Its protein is CASSSDSPLPAGEVYEQYF. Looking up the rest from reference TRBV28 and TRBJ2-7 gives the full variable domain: DVKVTQSSRYLVKRTGEKVFLECVQDMDHENMFWYRQDPGLGLRLIYFSYDVKMKEKGDIPEGYSVSREKKERFSLILESASTNQTSMYLCASSSDSPLPAGEVYEQYFGPGTRLTVT.

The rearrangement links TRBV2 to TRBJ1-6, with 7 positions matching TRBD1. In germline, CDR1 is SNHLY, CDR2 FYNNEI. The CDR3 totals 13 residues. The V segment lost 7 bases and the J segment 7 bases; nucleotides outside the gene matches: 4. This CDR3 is CASTGGSNSPLHF. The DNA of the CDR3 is TGTGCCAGCACAGGGGGTTCGAATTCACCCCTCCACTTT.

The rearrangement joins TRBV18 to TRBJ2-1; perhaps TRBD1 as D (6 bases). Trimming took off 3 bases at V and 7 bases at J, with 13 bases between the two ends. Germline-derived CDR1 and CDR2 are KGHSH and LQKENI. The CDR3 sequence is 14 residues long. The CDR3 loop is CASSPRTEWNEQFF. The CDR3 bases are TGTGCCAGCTCACCTCGGACAGAATGGAATGAGCAGTTCTTC.

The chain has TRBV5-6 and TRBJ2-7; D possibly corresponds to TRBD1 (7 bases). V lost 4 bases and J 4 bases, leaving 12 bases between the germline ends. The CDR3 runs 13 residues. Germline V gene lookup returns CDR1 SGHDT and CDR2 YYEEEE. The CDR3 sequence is CASSPGGKYEQYF. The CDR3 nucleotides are TGTGCCAGCAGCCCAGGGGGGAAGTACGAGCAGTACTTC.

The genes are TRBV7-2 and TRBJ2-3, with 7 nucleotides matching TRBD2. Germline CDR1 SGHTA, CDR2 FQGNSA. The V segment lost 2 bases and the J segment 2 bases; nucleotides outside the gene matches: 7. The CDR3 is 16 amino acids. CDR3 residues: CASSLRPSGSTDTQYF. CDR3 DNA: TGTGCCAGCAGCTTAAGGCCTAGCGGATCCACAGATACGCAGTATTTT.

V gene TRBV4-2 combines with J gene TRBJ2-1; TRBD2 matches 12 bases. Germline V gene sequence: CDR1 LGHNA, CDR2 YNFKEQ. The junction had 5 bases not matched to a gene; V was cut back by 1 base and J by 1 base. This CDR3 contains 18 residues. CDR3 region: CASSQGTSGKGSYNEQFF. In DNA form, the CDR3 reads TGTGCCAGCAGCCAAGGGACTAGCGGGAAGGGGTCCTACAATGAGCAGTTCTTC.

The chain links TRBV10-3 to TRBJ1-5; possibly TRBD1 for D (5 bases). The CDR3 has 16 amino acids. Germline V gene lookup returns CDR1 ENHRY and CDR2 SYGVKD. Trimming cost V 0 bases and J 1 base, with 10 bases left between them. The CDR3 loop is CAISESPGGSNQPQHF. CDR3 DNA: TGTGCCATCAGTGAGTCGCCGGGGGGGAGCAATCAGCCCCAGCATTTT.

The CDR3 sequence: CASRGTNTSNQPQHF. Here the CDR3 DNA reads TGTGCCAGCAGAGGGACAAATACTAGCAATCAGCCCCAGCATTTT. The chain has TRBV2 and TRBJ1-5, with a possible D match to TRBD1 (6 bases). V lost 6 bases to trimming and J lost 0 bases, with 12 bases between them. Germline V gene lookup returns CDR1 SNHLY and CDR2 FYNNEI. The CDR3 consists of 15 residues.

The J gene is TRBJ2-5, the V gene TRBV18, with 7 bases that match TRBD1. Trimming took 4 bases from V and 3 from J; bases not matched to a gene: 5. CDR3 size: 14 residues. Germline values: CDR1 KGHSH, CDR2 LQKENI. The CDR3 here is CASSQQQGEETQYF. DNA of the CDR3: TGTGCCAGCTCACAACAGCAGGGGGAAGAGACCCAGTACTTC.

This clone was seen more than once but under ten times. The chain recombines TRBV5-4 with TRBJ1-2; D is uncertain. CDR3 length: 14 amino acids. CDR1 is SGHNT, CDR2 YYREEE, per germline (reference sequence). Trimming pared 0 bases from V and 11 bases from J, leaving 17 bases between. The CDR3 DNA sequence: TGTGCCAGCAGCTTGGATCCCCTCGCGGAGGGATACACCTTC. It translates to CASSLDPLAEGYTF.

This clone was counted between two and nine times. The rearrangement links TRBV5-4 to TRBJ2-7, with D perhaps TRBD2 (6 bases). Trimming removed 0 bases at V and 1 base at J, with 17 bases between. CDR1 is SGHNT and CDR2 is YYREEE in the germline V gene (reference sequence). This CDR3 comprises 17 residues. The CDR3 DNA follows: TGTGCCAGCAGCTTGGATCGGGATAGCGGAGAGTCCTACGAGCAGTACTTC. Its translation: CASSLDRDSGESYEQYF. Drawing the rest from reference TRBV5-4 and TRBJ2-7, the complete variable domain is ETGVTQSPTHLIKTRGQQVTLRCSSQSGHNTVSWYQQALGQGPQFIFQYYREEENGRGNFPPRFSGLQFPNYSSELNVNALELDDSALYLCASSLDRDSGESYEQYFGPGTRLTVT.

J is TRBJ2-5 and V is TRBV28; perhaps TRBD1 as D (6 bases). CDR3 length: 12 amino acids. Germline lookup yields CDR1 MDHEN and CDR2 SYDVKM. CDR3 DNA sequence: TGTGCTAGTCAGGGGCTCAGAGAGACCCAGTACTTC. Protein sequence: CASQGLRETQYF.

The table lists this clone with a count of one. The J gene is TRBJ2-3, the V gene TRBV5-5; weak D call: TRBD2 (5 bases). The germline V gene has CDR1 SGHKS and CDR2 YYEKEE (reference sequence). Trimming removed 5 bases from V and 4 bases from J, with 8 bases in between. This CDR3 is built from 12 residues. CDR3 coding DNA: TGTGCCAGCAGATCCGGGGCAGATACGCAGTATTTT. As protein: CASRSGADTQYF. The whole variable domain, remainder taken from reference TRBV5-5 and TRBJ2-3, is DAGVTQSPTHLIKTRGQQVTLRCSPISGHKSVSWYQQVLGQGPQFIFQYYEKEERGRGNFPDRFSARQFPNYSSELNVNALLLGDSALYLCASRSGADTQYFGPGTRLTVL.

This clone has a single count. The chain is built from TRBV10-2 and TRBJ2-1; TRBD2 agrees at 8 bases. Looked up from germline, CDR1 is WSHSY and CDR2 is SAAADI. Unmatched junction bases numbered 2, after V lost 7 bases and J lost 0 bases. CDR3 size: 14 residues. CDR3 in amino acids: CASTGTSSYNEQFF. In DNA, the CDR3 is TGCGCCAGCACTGGGACTAGCTCCTACAATGAGCAGTTCTTC.

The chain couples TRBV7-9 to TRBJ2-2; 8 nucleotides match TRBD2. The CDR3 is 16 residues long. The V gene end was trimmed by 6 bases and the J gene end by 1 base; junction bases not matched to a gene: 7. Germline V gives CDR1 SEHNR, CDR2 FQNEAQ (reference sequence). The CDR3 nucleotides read TGTGCCAGCAGGCAAACTAGCGGTCAGAACACCGGGGAGCTGTTTTTT. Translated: CASRQTSGQNTGELFF.